Shown below are 20 T cell receptor beta chains from a single sample sequenced in a study of blood T cell repertoires in COVID-19. TCRdb's table, derived via immunoSEQ multiplex PCR, lists solely in-frame clones and lacks some. The sample consists of approximately 100,000 clones, 85% of them appearing once. The source material was peripheral blood. Every receptor here comes from a woman in her 70s with active or convalescent COVID-19.

This chain joins TRBV5-1 and TRBJ2-3; D possibly corresponds to TRBD1 (6 bases). The ends were cut back, 2 bases at V and 0 bases at J, with 10 bases in the middle. CDR1 and CDR2 from the germline V gene are SGHRS and YFSETQ. The CDR3 is made up of 15 amino acids. CDR3 amino acids: CASSFKQGSTDTQYF. Written as DNA, the CDR3 is TGCGCCAGCAGCTTTAAACAGGGTAGCACAGATACGCAGTATTTT.

The chain recombines TRBV6-2 or TRBV6-3 with TRBJ1-2, with 8 positions matching TRBD1. Trimming cost V 0 bases and J 4 bases; bases outside gene matches: 10. Germline values: CDR1 MNHEY, CDR2 SVGEGT. CDR3 length: 17 residues. CDR3 coding DNA: TGTGCCAGCAGTTACTCGCGGCAGGGGGCGTCGGGCTATGGCTACACCTTC. Translating gives CASSYSRQGASGYGYTF.

The chain uses TRBV10-2 and TRBJ1-1; possibly TRBD1 for D (5 bases). The CDR3 runs to 13 residues. V shed 7 bases and J shed 0 bases, with 9 bases lying between them. Germline assignment: CDR1 WSHSY and CDR2 SAAADI. The CDR3 bases are TGCGCCAGCATAGGGACTGTGAACACTGAAGCTTTCTTT. Translated: CASIGTVNTEAFF.

The J gene is TRBJ2-3, the V gene TRBV28; D perhaps matches TRBD1 (6 bases). Trimming removed 2 bases from V and 3 bases from J, with 12 bases in between. The germline V gene encodes CDR1 MDHEN and CDR2 SYDVKM. The CDR3 sequence is 15 residues long. The CDR3 region is CASSLGQGRTDTQYF. As DNA, the CDR3 is TGTGCCAGCAGTTTAGGGCAGGGGCGGACAGATACGCAGTATTTT.

The CDR3 region is CASSATGANEKLFF. Written as DNA, the CDR3 is TGTGCCAGCAGTGCGACAGGGGCTAATGAAAAACTGTTTTTT. The chain recombines TRBV25-1 with TRBJ1-4; TRBD1 agrees at 8 bases. The CDR3 extends over 14 amino acids. V lost 4 bases to trimming and J lost 3 bases; unmatched junction nucleotides: 1. CDR1 and CDR2 from the germline V gene are MGHDK and SYGVNS.

This clone is a singleton in its sample. V and J are TRBV19 and TRBJ2-7; unclear D gene. The CDR3 contains 15 residues. V lost 5 bases and J 0 bases, leaving 14 bases between the germline ends. Germline V lookup: CDR1 LNHDA, CDR2 SQIVND (reference sequence). Written as DNA, the CDR3 is TGTGCCAGTAGTGCCCATGTGCGGAGCTCCTACGAGCAGTACTTC. Its translation: CASSAHVRSSYEQYF.

This clone showed up just a few times. The CDR3 is CASSQDPRVYGYTF. The CDR3 coding sequence is TGTGCCAGCAGCCAAGACCCCCGGGTGTATGGCTACACCTTC. The chain combines TRBV3-1 (or the pseudogene TRBV3-2) with TRBJ1-2; D call uncertain. V shed 0 bases and J shed 5 bases, with 10 bases lying between them. Germline V gene data show CDR1 as LGHDT and CDR2 as YNNKEL (reference sequence). The CDR3 is 14 residues long.

The chain links TRBV24-1 to TRBJ2-1; 9 bases agree with TRBD1. The V segment lost 4 bases and the J segment 6 bases; nucleotides outside the gene matches: 15. The CDR3 contains 18 residues. In germline, CDR1 is KGHDR, CDR2 SFDVKD. The CDR3 protein is CATSDLVSDRGFSNEQFF. In DNA form, the CDR3 reads TGTGCCACCAGTGACCTTGTCTCCGACAGGGGGTTCTCCAATGAGCAGTTCTTC.

The chain combines TRBV24-1 with TRBJ1-2; 7 bases align to TRBD1. J lost 3 bases, V lost 7 bases, and 7 bases had no gene match. Looked up from germline, CDR1 is KGHDR and CDR2 is SFDVKD. The CDR3 totals 14 residues. Here the CDR3 DNA reads TGTGCCACCAGGGACGACAGGGATTACTATGGCTACACCTTC. It encodes CATRDDRDYYGYTF.

The J gene is TRBJ2-5, the V gene TRBV5-1; D ambiguous. V was pared by 2 bases and J by 3 bases, with 14 bases between. The CDR3 runs 15 residues. Germline loops: CDR1 SGHRS, CDR2 YFSETQ. The CDR3 DNA sequence: TGCGCCAGCAGCTTCCGATCCCTACAGAAAGAGACCCAGTACTTC. It specifies CASSFRSLQKETQYF.

The J gene is TRBJ1-1, the V gene TRBV24-1; D unresolved. The V end lost 7 bases, the J end lost 0 bases, and 8 bases lay between the germline ends. This CDR3 comprises 13 residues. Germline CDR1 reads KGHDR; CDR2 reads SFDVKD. As DNA, the CDR3 is TGTGCCACCAGGAGAAGCTTGAACACTGAAGCTTTCTTT. This translates into CATRRSLNTEAFF.

The rearrangement joins TRBV18 to TRBJ2-1, with 8 nucleotides matching TRBD2. This CDR3 spans 18 amino acids. CDR1 and CDR2 (germline): KGHSH, LQKENI. V shed 1 base and J 5 bases; nucleotides not matched to a gene: 13. The CDR3 sequence is CASSPQINRGRSDNEQFF. CDR3 DNA: TGTGCCAGCTCACCACAAATAAACCGCGGGAGGTCGGACAATGAGCAGTTCTTC.

The chain joins TRBV18 to TRBJ1-5, with D perhaps matching TRBD1 (5 bases). Germline-derived CDR1 and CDR2 are KGHSH and LQKENI. V gave up 2 bases and J gave up 4 bases, with 9 bases separating them. CDR3 size: 14 residues. DNA for the CDR3: TGTGCCAGCTCACCATTGGCAGGGAATCAGCCCCAGCATTTT. It specifies CASSPLAGNQPQHF.

The chain uses TRBV5-6 and TRBJ2-5; TRBD2 aligns across 9 bases. The CDR3 is made up of 16 amino acids. CDR1 is SGHDT and CDR2 is YYEEEE in the germline V gene. The ends lost 7 bases at V and 5 bases at J; junction bases unmatched: 15. This CDR3 is CASRARGGPPRETQYF. In DNA form, the CDR3 reads TGTGCCAGCCGAGCGCGGGGGGGCCCACCCAGGGAGACCCAGTACTTC.

This clone was observed once. The V gene is TRBV30, the J gene TRBJ1-1; D ambiguous. The CDR3 length is 12 residues. V lost 4 bases, J lost 1 base, and 7 bases lay in between. Looked up from germline, CDR1 is GTSNPN and CDR2 is SVGIG (reference sequence). The CDR3 region is CAWNSQNTEAFF. CDR3 DNA: TGTGCCTGGAATTCACAGAACACTGAAGCTTTCTTT.

The rearrangement uses TRBV3-1 (or the pseudogene TRBV3-2) and TRBJ2-6; D possibly corresponds to TRBD1 (6 bases). The CDR3 contains 13 residues. Germline CDR1 and CDR2: LGHDT and YNNKEL (reference sequence). The V end was cut by 10 bases, the J end by 13 bases, with 20 bases between. The CDR3 here is CATGQSYRSVLTF. The CDR3 bases are TGTGCCACCGGACAGTCCTACCGCAGTGTCCTGACTTTC.

The chain carries TRBV7-8 and TRBJ2-7; the D gene is possibly TRBD1 (6 bases). V was clipped by 4 bases and J by 5 bases, with 15 bases between them. Germline values: CDR1 SGHVS, CDR2 FQNEAQ. The CDR3 is 14 amino acids. CDR3: CASSSPTGINEQYF. In nucleotides, the CDR3 is TGTGCCAGCAGCTCGCCTACAGGGATCAACGAGCAGTACTTC. Full variable domain (remainder filled in from reference TRBV7-8 and TRBJ2-7): GAGVSQSPRYKVAKRGQDVALRCDPISGHVSLFWYQQALGQGPEFLTYFQNEAQLDKSGLPSDRFFAERPEGSVSTLKIQRTQQEDSAVYLCASSSPTGINEQYFGPGTRLTVT.

The chain employs TRBV2 and TRBJ2-7; D is possibly TRBD2 (7 bases). Germline V gene data show CDR1 as SNHLY and CDR2 as FYNNEI. The CDR3 loop spans 14 amino acids. V was shortened by 7 bases and J by 9 bases, with 22 bases between the two germline ends. The CDR3, as DNA: TGTGCCAGCAACCGAGGGGGGGGGCGAGGTCGGCAGTACTTC. The encoded protein is CASNRGGGRGRQYF.

The rearrangement joins TRBV6-5 to TRBJ2-7, with TRBD2 matching 9 bases. The CDR3 consists of 16 residues. Losses at the gene ends were 0 bases for V and 2 bases for J; bases not matched to a gene: 5. Germline-derived CDR1 and CDR2 are MNHEY and SVGAGI. For the CDR3, the DNA is TGTGCCAGCAGTTACTCGGGGCGGGAGGGCGCCTACGAGCAGTACTTC. This codes for CASSYSGREGAYEQYF.

This clone was seen only once. The genes are TRBV6-5 and TRBJ1-1; D remains unclear. CDR1 is MNHEY, CDR2 SVGAGI, per germline. V lost 5 bases to trimming and J lost 0 bases, with 13 bases between them. The CDR3 runs to 15 residues. The CDR3 coding sequence is TGTGCCAGCAGTCCCCGGACGGGGATGAACACTGAAGCTTTCTTT. This translates into CASSPRTGMNTEAFF.